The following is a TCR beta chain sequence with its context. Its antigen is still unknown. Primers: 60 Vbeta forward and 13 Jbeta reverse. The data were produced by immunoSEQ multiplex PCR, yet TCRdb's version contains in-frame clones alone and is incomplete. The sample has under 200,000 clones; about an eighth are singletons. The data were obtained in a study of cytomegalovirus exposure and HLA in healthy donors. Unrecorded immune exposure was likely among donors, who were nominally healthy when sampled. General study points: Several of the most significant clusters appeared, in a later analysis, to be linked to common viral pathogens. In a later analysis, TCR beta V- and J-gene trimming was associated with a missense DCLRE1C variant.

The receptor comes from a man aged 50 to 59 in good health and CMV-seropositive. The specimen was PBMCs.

The CDR3 protein is CASSISRQGKQYF. DNA of the CDR3: TGTGCCAGTAGTATATCGAGACAGGGTAAGCAGTACTTC. V usage is TRBV19 and J usage is TRBJ2-7; 7 bases line up with TRBD1. Germline V gene sequence: CDR1 LNHDA, CDR2 SQIVND (reference sequence). Losses at the gene ends were 2 bases for V and 8 bases for J; bases not matched to a gene: 6. This CDR3 region has 13 residues.